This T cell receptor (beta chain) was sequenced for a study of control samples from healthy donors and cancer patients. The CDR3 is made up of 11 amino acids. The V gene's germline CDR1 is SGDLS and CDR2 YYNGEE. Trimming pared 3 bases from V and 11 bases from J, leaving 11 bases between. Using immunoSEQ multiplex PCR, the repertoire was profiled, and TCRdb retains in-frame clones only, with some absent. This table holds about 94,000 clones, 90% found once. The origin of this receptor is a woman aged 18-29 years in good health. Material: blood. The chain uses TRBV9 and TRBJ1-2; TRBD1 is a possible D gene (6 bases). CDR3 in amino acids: CASSGDRKYTF. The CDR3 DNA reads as TGTGCCAGCAGCGGAGACAGGAAATACACCTTC.